This TCR beta chain came from a study of T cells after somatic rescue of genetic block. Trimming removed 1 base from V and 5 bases from J, with 5 bases in between. The length of the CDR3 is 12 residues. The germline CDR1 and CDR2 sequences are SGHVS and FNYEAQ. This clone appeared a few times. This table comes from immunoSEQ multiplex PCR, and its TCRdb copy is limited to in-frame clones, with some not included. The sample has tens of thousands of clones; over 80% are singletons. The receptor was derived from a woman between 18 and 30 years old. The chain employs TRBV7-6 and TRBJ1-1; D gene ambiguous. The sequencing input was peripheral blood mononuclear cells (PBMCs). CDR3 sequence: CASSLVSTEAFF. The CDR3 DNA follows: TGTGCCAGCAGCTTAGTATCAACTGAAGCTTTCTTT.